The 8 T cell receptor beta chains presented below share a single source sample, sequenced in a study of siplizumab effects on memory and regulatory T cells. TCRdb keeps only in-frame clones here, not all; method: immunoSEQ multiplex PCR. The sample lists around 95,000 clones, less than 95% occurring once. The sample consisted of non-Treg CD4+ T cells sorted from blood. Source of these receptors: a human donor in good health.

The chain combines TRBV5-1 with TRBJ2-3; the match to TRBD2 covers 7 bases. Trimming at V came to 1 base and at J to 5 bases, leaving 7 bases not matched to a gene. The CDR3 loop spans 15 amino acids. Germline V gene data show CDR1 as SGHRS and CDR2 as YFSETQ. The CDR3 spells CASSLLREEVDTQYF. CDR3 bases: TGCGCCAGCAGCTTGCTTCGGGAGGAGGTAGATACGCAGTATTTT.

V gene TRBV28 combines with J gene TRBJ2-3; 10 nucleotides line up with TRBD2. The germline V gene encodes CDR1 MDHEN and CDR2 SYDVKM. Trimming cost V 6 bases and J 3 bases; bases outside gene matches: 6. The CDR3 has 15 residues. The CDR3 here is CASSTSSGRTDTQYF. The CDR3 DNA reads TGTGCCAGCAGCACATCTAGCGGGAGAACAGATACGCAGTATTTT. Together with reference TRBV28 and TRBJ2-3, the CDR3 gives the full variable domain: DVKVTQSSRYLVKRTGEKVFLECVQDMDHENMFWYRQDPGLGLRLIYFSYDVKMKEKGDIPEGYSVSREKKERFSLILESASTNQTSMYLCASSTSSGRTDTQYFGPGTRLTVL.

This clone was observed once. The chain is built from TRBV5-1 and TRBJ2-2; D is unclear. V shed 3 bases and J shed 6 bases, with 0 bases lying between them. Germline CDR1 reads SGHRS; CDR2 reads YFSETQ. There are 10 residues in the CDR3. The CDR3 protein is CASSSGELFF. Here the CDR3 DNA reads TGCGCCAGCAGCTCCGGGGAGCTGTTTTTT.

J is TRBJ1-6 and V is TRBV6-1; possible D gene TRBD1, 5 bases. This CDR3 contains 16 residues. Trimming shortened V by 4 bases and J by 0 bases, and 10 bases separated the two germline ends. Germline V gives CDR1 MNHNS, CDR2 SASEGT. This chain's CDR3 is CASSGGISSYNSPLHF. CDR3 nucleotide sequence: TGTGCCAGCAGTGGGGGGATTAGCTCCTATAATTCACCCCTCCACTTT.

V gene TRBV18 combines with J gene TRBJ2-2, with 8 bases aligning to TRBD2. The CDR3 loop spans 18 amino acids. Germline values: CDR1 KGHSH, CDR2 LQKENI. V lost 3 bases and J lost 1; bases outside the gene matches: 10. The CDR3 loop reads CASSPLMPAGENTGELFF. The CDR3 region has the DNA TGTGCCAGCTCACCTCTAATGCCAGCGGGAGAGAACACCGGGGAGCTGTTTTTT.

This chain uses TRBV15 with TRBJ2-1; TRBD2 might be the D (6 bases). Trimming cost V 0 bases and J 3 bases, with 12 bases left between them. The CDR3 is 16 amino acids. The germline V gene encodes CDR1 LNHNV and CDR2 YYDKDF (reference sequence). The CDR3 DNA is TGTGCCACCAGCAGAGACAGATACGGGGGCTACAATGAGCAGTTCTTC. This sequence encodes CATSRDRYGGYNEQFF.

The chain combines TRBV2 with TRBJ2-4; D remains unclear. Germline V gene lookup returns CDR1 SNHLY and CDR2 FYNNEI. There are 11 residues in the CDR3. V shed 3 bases and J shed 6 bases, with 3 bases lying between them. CDR3 amino acids: CASSEVNIQYF. Written as DNA, the CDR3 is TGTGCCAGCAGTGAGGTAAACATTCAGTACTTC.

The V gene is TRBV7-9, the J gene TRBJ1-6; 8 nucleotides align to TRBD1. V trimming: 5 bases; J trimming: 9 bases; junction bases outside the gene matches: 9. Germline values: CDR1 SEHNR, CDR2 FQNEAQ (reference sequence). The CDR3 has 15 residues. CDR3 in amino acids: CASSPTGGVASPLHF. CDR3 DNA sequence: TGTGCCAGCAGCCCCACAGGGGGGGTAGCTTCACCCCTCCACTTT.